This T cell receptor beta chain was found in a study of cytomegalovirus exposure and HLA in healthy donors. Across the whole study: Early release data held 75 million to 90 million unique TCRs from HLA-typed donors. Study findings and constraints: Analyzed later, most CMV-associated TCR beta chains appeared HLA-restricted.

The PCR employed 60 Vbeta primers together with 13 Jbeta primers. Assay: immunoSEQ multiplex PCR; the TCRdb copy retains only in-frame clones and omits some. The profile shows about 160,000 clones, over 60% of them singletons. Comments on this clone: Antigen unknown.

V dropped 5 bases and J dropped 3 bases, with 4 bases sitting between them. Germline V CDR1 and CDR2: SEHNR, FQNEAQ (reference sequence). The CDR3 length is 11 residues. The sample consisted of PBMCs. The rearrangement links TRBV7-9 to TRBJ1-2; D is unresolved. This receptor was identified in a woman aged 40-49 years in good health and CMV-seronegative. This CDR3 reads CASSPYYGYTF. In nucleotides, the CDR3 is TGTGCCAGCAGCCCCTACTATGGCTACACCTTC.